A selection of T cell receptor beta chains follows, all from one sample in a study of blood T cell repertoires in COVID-19. TCRdb's copy holds only in-frame clones and misses some; the assay was immunoSEQ multiplex PCR. The sample lists around 200,000 clones; around 90% were seen once. Sequences were obtained from PBMCs or T cells enriched from blood (not recorded which). The origin of the receptors is a woman in her twenties or thirties who had recovered from COVID-19. CDR3s include the opening cysteine and the closing phenylalanine or tryptophan. A D gene is named only where the DNA matches it firmly.

d_gene	len	v_gene	j_gene	CDR3aa
TRBD2	13	TRBV12-3/TRBV12-4	TRBJ2-2	CASTASGTGELFF
.	13	TRBV6-5	TRBJ1-3	CATCSSPSGTIYF
.	15	TRBV5-6	TRBJ1-1	CASSLGAGRATEAFF
.	14	TRBV2	TRBJ1-1	CASPGDSLNTEAFF
.	15	TRBV9	TRBJ1-5	CASSVEGWDNQPQHF
TRBD1	12	TRBV6-5	TRBJ1-6	CASRKQGRPLHF
.	14	TRBV21-1	TRBJ1-2	CASSNPRDNYGYTF
TRBD1	19	TRBV9	TRBJ1-6	CASSASSRTGSNYNSPLHF
.	15	TRBV9	TRBJ1-4	CASSVGDRNNEKLFF
.	12	TRBV19	TRBJ1-3	CATQASGNTIYF
.	13	TRBV5-4	TRBJ1-4	CASSLGQNEKLFF
.	14	TRBV10-3	TRBJ1-6	CAISESEGRSPLHF
.	15	TRBV18	TRBJ2-1	CASSPGASSYNEQFF
TRBD1	15	TRBV14	TRBJ2-1	CASSQGGQGYNEQFF
TRBD2	19	TRBV9	TRBJ2-1	CASSVAASGPLDSYNEQFF
.	15	TRBV6-2/TRBV6-3	TRBJ1-5	CASSYRDRFDQPQHF
.	13	TRBV9	TRBJ1-1	CASSGSGGYEAFF
.	14	TRBV11-3	TRBJ2-1	CASSLRSGPNEQFF
.	13	TRBV6-2/TRBV6-3	TRBJ1-5	CASSYRDNQPQHF
TRBD2	15	TRBV19	TRBJ2-2	CASQFGGAITGELFF
TRBD1	13	TRBV3-1/TRBV3-2	TRBJ1-4	CASSQSGGEKLFF
.	16	TRBV11-2	TRBJ2-1	CASSLAGRALNNEQFF
TRBD1	15	TRBV4-1	TRBJ1-1	CASSQDPGQGAEAFF
TRBD1	16	TRBV10-3	TRBJ2-5	CAISESGGQGAETQYF
.	13	TRBV6-1	TRBJ2-1	CASSELLYNEQFF
.	11	TRBV6-2/TRBV6-3	TRBJ2-1	CASSYFDEQFF
.	14	TRBV6-5	TRBJ2-1	CASSESSAYNEQFF
TRBD1	14	TRBV19	TRBJ2-7	CASSTRTGVNEQYF